This T cell receptor beta chain is drawn from a study of OX40 agonist ivuxolimab in advanced cancers. Study-wide results and limits: Compared with CD4+, CD8+ T cells on average had more expanded clones.

Measured with immunoSEQ multiplex PCR; TCRdb has only the in-frame clones, and not every one. Altogether approximately 52,000 clones are present, around 94% being singletons, with the ten largest covering about 12%. This clone has just one count. Its specificity is not known. The sequence derives from an adult with an advanced solid tumor such as melanoma, head and neck, liver or kidney cancer. The specimen comprised CD4+ or CD8+ T cells sorted from blood, sampled in a trial of the OX40 agonist ivuxolimab.

CDR3 sequence reads: CASSQAGALEEQYF. The CDR3 DNA follows: TGTGCCAGCAGCCAAGCGGGGGCACTCGAAGAGCAGTACTTC. The V and J genes are TRBV4-2 and TRBJ2-7; either TRBD1 or TRBD2 may supply D (6 bases each). With 1 base removed from V and 7 bases from J, the gap between germline ends came to 14 bases. This CDR3 comprises 14 residues. Germline assignment: CDR1 LGHNA and CDR2 YNFKEQ.